A single sample is the source of the 13 T cell receptor beta chains below, sequenced in a study of CXCR3-negative and CXCR3-positive naive CD8 T cells. Findings of the study overall: TRB CDR3s of CXCR3-positive naive cells were more hydrophobic than those of CXCR3-negative naive cells.

Antigen specificity for these receptors is unknown. The libraries of TRB cDNA were constructed through 5' RACE using UMI labels. TCRdb reprocessed the 5' RACE reads and stores each CDR3 protein as one record, lacking DNA. The sample table includes more than 6,500 distinct CDR3 sequences. The sample was naive CXCR3+ CD8+ T cells from blood. The subset: CD45RO-CCR7+CD27+CD95- naive CD8+ T cells expressing CXCR3 (TNR3+). These receptors originate from a human donor in good health. Some clones in this sample may be carry-over from other donors' samples.

CDR3 region: CSVLSGRSYEQYF. The chain is built from TRBV29-1 and TRBJ2-7. The CDR3 spans 13 residues. Germline V lookup: CDR1 SQVTM, CDR2 ANQGSEA.

The rearrangement joins TRBV29-1 to TRBJ2-3. The CDR3 has 12 residues. CDR1 SQVTM and CDR2 ANQGSEA come from the germline V gene. The CDR3 spells CSVDGMADTQYF.

The chain couples TRBV29-1 to TRBJ2-2. The CDR3 is made up of 13 amino acids. Germline values: CDR1 SQVTM, CDR2 ANQGSEA. The CDR3 loop reads CSALQANTGELFF.

The rearrangement uses TRBV7-3 and TRBJ2-3; the TRBD1 assignment by TCRdb is unverifiable without DNA. CDR1 and CDR2 (germline): SGHTA, FQGTGA. This CDR3 is 12 amino acids long. CDR3 sequence reads: CASSSPPDTQYF.

This clonotype shows up as medium-sized by frequency. The gene calls are TRBV20-1 and TRBJ1-5; TCRdb names TRBD1, which stays unverified in the absence of DNA. This CDR3 contains 14 residues. Germline assignment: CDR1 DFQATT and CDR2 SNEGSKA (reference sequence). The CDR3 loop is CSAQRQGANQPQHF.

This clonotype is medium-sized by frequency. V gene TRBV9 combines with J gene TRBJ2-3. Germline values: CDR1 SGDLS, CDR2 YYNGEE. CDR3 length equals 16 residues. This CDR3 reads CASSPSSQISADTQYF.

This clonotype registers medium-sized (0.01 to 0.1%) by frequency. The chain uses TRBV2 and TRBJ2-7; the D call of TRBD1 rests on TCRdb alone, since no DNA is present to check it. The CDR3 spans 14 residues. Germline CDR1 reads SNHLY; CDR2 reads FYNNEI. CDR3 protein: CASRTGTGVYEQYF. The entire variable domain, with the rest obtained from reference TRBV2 and TRBJ2-7, is as follows: EPEVTQTPSHQVTQMGQEVILRCVPISNHLYFYWYRQILGQKVEFLVSFYNNEISEKSEIFDDQFSVERPDGSNFTLKIRSTKLEDSAMYFCASRTGTGVYEQYFGPGTRLTVT.

This clonotype is classed as medium-sized (0.01 to 0.1%) by frequency. This chain uses TRBV29-1 with TRBJ2-7; the TCRdb D gene call, TRBD2, has no DNA to confirm it. This CDR3 comprises 13 residues. Per the germline V gene, CDR1 is SQVTM and CDR2 is ANQGSEA. The CDR3 loop reads CSVGLAGEEEQYF.

The V and J genes are TRBV13 and TRBJ2-3; TCRdb designates TRBD1, a call that cannot be tested without DNA. The CDR3 contains 12 residues. Germline V CDR1 and CDR2: PRHDT, FYEKMQ (reference sequence). The CDR3 region is CASSLDIDTQYF.

This clonotype is identified as medium-sized from frequency. V is TRBV28 and J is TRBJ1-1. The CDR3 consists of 16 residues. Germline V gives CDR1 MDHEN, CDR2 SYDVKM. CDR3: CASSFKPRPTNTEAFF.

This clonotype counts as medium-sized by frequency. The chain combines TRBV12-3 or TRBV12-4 with TRBJ2-7. This CDR3 comprises 13 residues. CDR3 in amino acids: CASSFGNSYEQYF.

V is TRBV5-1 and J is TRBJ1-1. Per the germline V gene, CDR1 is SGHRS and CDR2 is YFSETQ. The length of the CDR3 is 13 residues. The CDR3 protein is CASSSGTHTEAFF.

The chain has TRBV20-1 and TRBJ2-2; TCRdb designates TRBD1, a call that cannot be tested without DNA. In germline, CDR1 is DFQATT, CDR2 SNEGSKA (reference sequence). This CDR3 is 15 amino acids long. CDR3 sequence: CSAPRDRGPTGELFF.